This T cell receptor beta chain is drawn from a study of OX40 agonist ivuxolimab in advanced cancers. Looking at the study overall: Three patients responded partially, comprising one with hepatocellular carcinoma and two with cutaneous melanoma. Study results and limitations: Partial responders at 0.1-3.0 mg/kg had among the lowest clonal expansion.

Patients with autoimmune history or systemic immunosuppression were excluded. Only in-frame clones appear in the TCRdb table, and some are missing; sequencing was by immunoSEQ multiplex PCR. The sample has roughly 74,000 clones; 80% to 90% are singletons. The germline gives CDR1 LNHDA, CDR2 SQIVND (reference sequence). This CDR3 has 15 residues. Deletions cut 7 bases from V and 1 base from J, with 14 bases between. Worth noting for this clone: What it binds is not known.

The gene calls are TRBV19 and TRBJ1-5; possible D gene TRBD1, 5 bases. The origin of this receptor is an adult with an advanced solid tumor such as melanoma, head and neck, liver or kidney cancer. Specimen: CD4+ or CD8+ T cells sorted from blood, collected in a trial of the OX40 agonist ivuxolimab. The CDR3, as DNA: TGTGCCAGTATGGGGACCTGGCCGAGCAATCAGCCCCAGCATTTT. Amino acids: CASMGTWPSNQPQHF.